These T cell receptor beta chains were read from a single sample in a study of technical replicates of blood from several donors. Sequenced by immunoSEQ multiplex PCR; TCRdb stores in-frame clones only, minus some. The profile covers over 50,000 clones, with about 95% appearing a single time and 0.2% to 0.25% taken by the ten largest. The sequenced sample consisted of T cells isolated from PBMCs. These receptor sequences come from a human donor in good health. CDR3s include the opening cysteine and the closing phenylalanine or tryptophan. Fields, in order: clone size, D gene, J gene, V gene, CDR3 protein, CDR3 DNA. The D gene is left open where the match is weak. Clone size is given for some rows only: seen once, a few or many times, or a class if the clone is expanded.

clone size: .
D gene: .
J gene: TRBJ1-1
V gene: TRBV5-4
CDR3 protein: CASSLTGNTEAFF
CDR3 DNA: TGTGCCAGCAGCTTGACCGGGAACACTGAAGCTTTCTTT

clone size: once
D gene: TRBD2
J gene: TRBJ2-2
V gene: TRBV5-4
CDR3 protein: CASSLGTSGGELFF
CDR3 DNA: TGTGCCAGCAGCCTCGGGACTAGCGGGGGGGAGCTGTTTTTT

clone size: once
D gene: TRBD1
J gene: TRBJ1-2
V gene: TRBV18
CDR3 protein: CASSEASDRVFGYTF
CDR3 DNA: TGTGCCAGCTCGGAAGCCTCGGACAGGGTATTTGGCTACACCTTC

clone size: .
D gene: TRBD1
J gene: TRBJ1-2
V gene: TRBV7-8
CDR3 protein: CASSLGRWVDTRQGPDYGYTF
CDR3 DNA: TGTGCCAGCAGCTTAGGGAGATGGGTCGATACTCGACAGGGTCCCGACTATGGCTACACCTTC

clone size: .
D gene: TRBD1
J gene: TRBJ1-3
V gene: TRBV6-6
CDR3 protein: CAIGQGTGNTIYF
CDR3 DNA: TGTGCCATTGGACAGGGGACTGGAAACACCATATATTTT

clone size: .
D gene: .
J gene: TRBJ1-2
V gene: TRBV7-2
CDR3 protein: CASSLLGGANYGYTF
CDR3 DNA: TGTGCCAGCAGCTTATTAGGCGGAGCTAACTATGGCTACACCTTC

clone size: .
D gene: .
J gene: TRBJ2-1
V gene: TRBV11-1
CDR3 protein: CASSLSWQGYNEQFF
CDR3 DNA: TGTGCCAGCAGCTTATCTTGGCAGGGGTACAATGAGCAGTTCTTC

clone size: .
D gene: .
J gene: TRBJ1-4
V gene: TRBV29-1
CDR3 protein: CSVDEAKKLFF
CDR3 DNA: TGCAGCGTTGATGAGGCTAAAAAACTGTTTTTT

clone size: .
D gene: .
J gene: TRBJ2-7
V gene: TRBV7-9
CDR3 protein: CASSPISGEQYF
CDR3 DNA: TGTGCCAGCAGCCCCATCTCCGGCGAGCAGTACTTC

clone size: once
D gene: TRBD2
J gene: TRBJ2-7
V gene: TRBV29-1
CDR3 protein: CSVGASGLYEQYF
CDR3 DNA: TGCAGCGTTGGGGCTAGCGGTTTGTACGAGCAGTACTTC

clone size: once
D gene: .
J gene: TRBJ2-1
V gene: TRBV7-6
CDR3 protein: CASSLRRGNEQFF
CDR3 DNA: TGTGCCAGCAGCCTCCGACGGGGTAATGAGCAGTTCTTC

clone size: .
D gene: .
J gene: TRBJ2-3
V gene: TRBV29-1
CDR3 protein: CSVDANGPDTQYF
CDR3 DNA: TGCAGCGTTGATGCGAATGGTCCAGATACGCAGTATTTT

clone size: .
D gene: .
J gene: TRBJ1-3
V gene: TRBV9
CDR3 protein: CASSSRGGDSGNTIYF
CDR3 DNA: TGTGCCAGCAGCTCGCGGGGGGGCGACTCTGGAAACACCATATATTTT

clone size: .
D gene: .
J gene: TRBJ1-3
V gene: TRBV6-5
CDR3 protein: CASSYTGSSGNTIYF
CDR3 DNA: TGTGCCAGCAGTTACACCGGGAGCTCTGGAAACACCATATATTTT

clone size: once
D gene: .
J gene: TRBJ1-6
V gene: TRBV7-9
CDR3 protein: CASSPAPGGPSPLHF
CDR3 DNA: TGTGCCAGCAGCCCAGCCCCGGGGGGCCCCTCACCCCTCCACTTT

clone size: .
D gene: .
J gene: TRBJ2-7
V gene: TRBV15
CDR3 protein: CATSRADTSLGQPLSYEQYF
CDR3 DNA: TGTGCCACCAGCAGAGCCGATACAAGCCTCGGACAGCCTCTCTCCTACGAGCAGTACTTC

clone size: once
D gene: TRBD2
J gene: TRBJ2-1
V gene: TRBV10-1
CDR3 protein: CASSSGGQDNEQFF
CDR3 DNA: TGCGCCAGCAGTTCGGGAGGGCAGGACAATGAGCAGTTCTTC

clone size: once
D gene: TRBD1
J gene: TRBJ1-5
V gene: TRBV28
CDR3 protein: CASSRAGGEYQPQHF
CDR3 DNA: TGTGCCAGCAGCCGAGCAGGGGGTGAGTATCAGCCCCAGCATTTT

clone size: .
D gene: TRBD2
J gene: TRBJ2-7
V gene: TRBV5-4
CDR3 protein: CASRLAGGAYEQYF
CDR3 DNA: TGTGCCAGCAGACTAGCGGGAGGGGCCTACGAGCAGTACTTC

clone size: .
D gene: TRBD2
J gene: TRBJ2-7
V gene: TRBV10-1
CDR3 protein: CASSGAGGEQYF
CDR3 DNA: TGCGCCAGCAGTGGGGCGGGAGGTGAGCAGTACTTC

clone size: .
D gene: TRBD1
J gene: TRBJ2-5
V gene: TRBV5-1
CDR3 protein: CASTLMARQGEETQYF
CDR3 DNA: TGCGCCAGCACCTTGATGGCTAGACAGGGGGAAGAGACCCAGTACTTC

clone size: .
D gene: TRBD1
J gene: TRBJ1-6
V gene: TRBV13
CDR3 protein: CASSWGGQGNNSPLHF
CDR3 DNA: TGTGCCAGCAGCTGGGGGGGACAGGGAAATAATTCACCCCTCCACTTT

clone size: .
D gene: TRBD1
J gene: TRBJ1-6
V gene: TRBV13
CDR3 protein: CASRRGGTGGHSPLHF
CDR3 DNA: TGTGCCAGCAGGAGAGGGGGGACAGGGGGCCATTCACCCCTCCACTTT

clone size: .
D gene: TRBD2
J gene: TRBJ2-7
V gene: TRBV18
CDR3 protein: CASSERGENYEQYF
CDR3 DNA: TGTGCCAGCTCAGAGCGGGGAGAGAACTACGAGCAGTACTTC

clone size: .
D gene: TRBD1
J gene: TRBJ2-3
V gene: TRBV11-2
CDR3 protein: CASSLVSGGISDTQYF
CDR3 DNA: TGTGCCAGCAGCTTAGTGTCAGGGGGAATCTCAGATACGCAGTATTTT

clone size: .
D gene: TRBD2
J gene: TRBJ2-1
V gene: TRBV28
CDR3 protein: CAILSGSIYNEQFF
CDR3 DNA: TGTGCCATCTTGAGCGGGAGTATCTACAATGAGCAGTTCTTC